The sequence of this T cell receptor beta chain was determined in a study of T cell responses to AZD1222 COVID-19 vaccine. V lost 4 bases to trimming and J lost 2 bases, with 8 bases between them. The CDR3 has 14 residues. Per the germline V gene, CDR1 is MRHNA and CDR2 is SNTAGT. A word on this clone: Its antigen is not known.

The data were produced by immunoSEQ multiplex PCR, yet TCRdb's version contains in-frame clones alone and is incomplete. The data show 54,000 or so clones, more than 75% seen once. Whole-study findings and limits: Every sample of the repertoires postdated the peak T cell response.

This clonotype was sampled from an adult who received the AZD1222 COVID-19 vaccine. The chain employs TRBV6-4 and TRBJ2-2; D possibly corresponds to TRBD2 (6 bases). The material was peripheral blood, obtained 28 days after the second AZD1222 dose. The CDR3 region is CASSGDFNTGELFF. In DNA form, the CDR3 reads TGTGCCAGCAGTGGGGACTTTAACACCGGGGAGCTGTTTTTT.